This passage covers 7 T cell receptor beta chains from one sample sequenced in a study of T cell responses to AZD1222 COVID-19 vaccine. Sequenced by immunoSEQ multiplex PCR; TCRdb stores in-frame clones only, minus some. This table holds approximately 150,000 clones, 91% found once. Sequenced material: peripheral blood, taken 28 days after the second AZD1222 dose. These TCRs come from an adult who received the AZD1222 COVID-19 vaccine.

CDR3 loop: CASRQTGNYGYTF. CDR3 nucleotides: TGTGCCAGCAGACAGACAGGGAACTATGGCTACACCTTC. The chain has TRBV12-3 or TRBV12-4 and TRBJ1-2, with 7 bases matching TRBD1. V dropped 6 bases and J dropped 2; count of bases not matched to a gene: 3. This CDR3 spans 13 amino acids.

The chain combines TRBV7-9 with TRBJ1-1; D ambiguous. V was cut by 5 bases and J by 5 bases, with 18 bases left in between. The CDR3 is made up of 15 amino acids. CDR1 SEHNR and CDR2 FQNEAQ come from the germline V gene (reference sequence). The CDR3 protein is CASSPAGSITTEAFF. CDR3 in DNA: TGTGCCAGCAGCCCAGCCGGGAGTATAACAACTGAAGCTTTCTTT.

This chain uses TRBV29-1 with TRBJ1-1; TRBD1 might be the D (6 bases). Trimming stripped 6 bases from V and 2 bases from J, with 16 bases between. Germline CDR1 reads SQVTM; CDR2 reads ANQGSEA. The CDR3 is made up of 14 amino acids. The CDR3 nucleotides read TGCAGCGTGGGGGGACAAGCCGAAAACACTGAAGCTTTCTTT. It translates to CSVGGQAENTEAFF.

This chain links TRBV9 with TRBJ2-2; D is perhaps TRBD2 (5 bases). Germline values: CDR1 SGDLS, CDR2 YYNGEE. The CDR3 loop spans 16 amino acids. V was clipped by 0 bases and J by 1 base, with 10 bases between them. CDR3 in DNA: TGTGCCAGCAGCGTAGAGGACTGGGGGAACACCGGGGAGCTGTTTTTT. Translating gives CASSVEDWGNTGELFF.

This chain connects TRBV5-1 to TRBJ2-5, with 7 bases that match TRBD2. Per germline, CDR1 SGHRS and CDR2 YFSETQ. The V gene end was trimmed by 3 bases and the J gene end by 5 bases; junction bases not matched to a gene: 10. The CDR3 has 15 amino acids. In DNA, the CDR3 is TGCGCCAGCAGCTCAACCTTGTTTAGCGGGGAGACCCAGTACTTC. Amino acids: CASSSTLFSGETQYF.

V gene TRBV2 combines with J gene TRBJ1-1, with TRBD1 as a possible D gene (5 bases). The CDR3 has 13 amino acids. V lost 6 bases and J 2 bases, leaving 10 bases between the germline ends. Germline lookup yields CDR1 SNHLY and CDR2 FYNNEI. CDR3 DNA sequence: TGTGCCAGCAGGGAGGGGAGAAACACTGAAGCTTTCTTT. This codes for CASREGRNTEAFF. The entire variable domain, with the rest obtained from reference TRBV2 and TRBJ1-1, is as follows: EPEVTQTPSHQVTQMGQEVILRCVPISNHLYFYWYRQILGQKVEFLVSFYNNEISEKSEIFDDQFSVERPDGSNFTLKIRSTKLEDSAMYFCASREGRNTEAFFGQGTRLTVV.

This chain links TRBV5-4 with TRBJ1-5; no reliable D call. V lost 2 bases to trimming and J lost 5 bases, with 5 bases between them. There are 12 residues in the CDR3. Germline V gene sequence: CDR1 SGHNT, CDR2 YYREEE (reference sequence). The CDR3 DNA is TGTGCCAGCAGCTTTGACGATCAGCCCCAGCATTTT. It translates to CASSFDDQPQHF.